The 11 T cell receptor beta chains below come from one sample, sequenced in a study of blood T cell repertoires in COVID-19. This table comes from immunoSEQ multiplex PCR, and its TCRdb copy is limited to in-frame clones, with some not included. This sample yields 100,000 or so clones, of which more than 70% are seen a single time; roughly 14% belongs to the top ten. The source material was peripheral blood. The source is a woman at least 80 years old with acute or convalescent COVID-19.

This clone was observed a handful of times. This chain joins TRBV2 and TRBJ2-3, with 7 bases identical to TRBD1. V was pared by 2 bases and J by 3 bases, with 2 bases of the junction left unmatched. The CDR3 runs 14 residues. Germline V gives CDR1 SNHLY, CDR2 FYNNEI. CDR3 residues: CASSEQGVTDTQYF. As DNA, the CDR3 is TGTGCCAGCAGTGAACAGGGGGTGACAGATACGCAGTATTTT.

The V and J genes are TRBV4-2 and TRBJ2-1; tentatively, D is TRBD1 (7 bases). The CDR3 is 15 amino acids. CDR1 and CDR2 from the germline V gene are LGHNA and YNFKEQ. V shed 4 bases and J shed 8 bases, with 18 bases lying between them. The CDR3 DNA sequence: TGTGCCAGCAGCCCATACGGAGGGGGCCGGGATGAGCAGTTCTTC. It is translated as CASSPYGGGRDEQFF.

CDR3 coding DNA: TGTGCCAGCAGCTTACCAGGGGGCGAGTACGAGCAGTACTTC. It encodes CASSLPGGEYEQYF. The genes are TRBV7-2 and TRBJ2-7; 8 bases are shared with TRBD1. The length of the CDR3 is 14 residues. The trim removed 2 bases at V and 4 bases at J, leaving 4 bases unmatched. Germline-derived CDR1 and CDR2 are SGHTA and FQGNSA. Drawing the rest from reference TRBV7-2 and TRBJ2-7, the complete variable domain is GAGVSQSPSNKVTEKGKDVELRCDPISGHTALYWYRQSLGQGLEFLIYFQGNSAPDKSGLPSDRFSAERTGGSVSTLTIQRTQQEDSAVYLCASSLPGGEYEQYFGPGTRLTVT.

The rearrangement uses TRBV6-5 and TRBJ1-1, with D perhaps matching TRBD1 (5 bases). Germline V gives CDR1 MNHEY, CDR2 SVGAGI. V was pared by 3 bases and J by 4 bases, with 15 bases between. The CDR3 extends over 15 amino acids. CDR3 loop: CASSYSPGDGTEAFF. For the CDR3, the DNA is TGTGCCAGCAGTTATTCTCCGGGGGACGGCACTGAAGCTTTCTTT.

This chain joins TRBV20-1 and TRBJ2-7, with a weak D call TRBD1 (6 bases). Trimming left V 3 bases short and J 0 bases short, with 15 bases between. This CDR3 region has 15 residues. Germline V gives CDR1 DFQATT, CDR2 SNEGSKA (reference sequence). This chain's CDR3 is CSASFGGRSSYEQYF. In nucleotides, the CDR3 is TGCAGTGCTAGTTTTGGGGGCCGAAGCTCCTACGAGCAGTACTTC.

V gene TRBV6-1 combines with J gene TRBJ1-1; 8 nucleotides align to TRBD1. V gave up 4 bases and J gave up 5 bases; unmatched junction bases: 12. CDR1 is MNHNS, CDR2 SASEGT, per germline. The CDR3 runs to 16 residues. CDR3 in DNA: TGTGCCAGCAGTGGGCCCCCCGACAGGGGAGGGACTGAAGCTTTCTTT. Protein sequence: CASSGPPDRGGTEAFF.

J is TRBJ2-1 and V is TRBV5-1; 8 bases map to TRBD2. Germline-derived CDR1 and CDR2 are SGHRS and YFSETQ. Germline trimming cut 0 bases from V and 9 bases from J; bases unmatched to any gene: 8. The CDR3 spans 15 residues. The CDR3 reads CASSLVGLASSEQFF. Written as DNA, the CDR3 is TGCGCCAGCAGCTTGGTCGGACTAGCCTCCTCTGAGCAGTTCTTC.

The CDR3 DNA is TGTGCCAGCAGCTTGGCCAGATCCTACGAGCAGTACTTC. Translating it yields CASSLARSYEQYF. The gene calls are TRBV5-4 and TRBJ2-7; no clear D gene. This CDR3 has 13 amino acids. Looked up from germline, CDR1 is SGHNT and CDR2 is YYREEE (reference sequence). The V gene lost 0 bases and the J gene lost 1 base, with 5 bases spanning the gap.

This clone was seen repeatedly, ten times or more. The rearrangement uses TRBV5-6 and TRBJ2-2, with 8 bases fitting TRBD2. Germline-derived CDR1 and CDR2 are SGHDT and YYEEEE. J was trimmed by 5 bases and V by 4 bases; bases with no gene match: 7. The CDR3 contains 15 residues. In DNA form, the CDR3 reads TGTGCCAGCAGCGGGACTAGGGGGATTACCGGGGAGCTGTTTTTT. It yields the protein CASSGTRGITGELFF.

This clone was detected a few times. CDR3 residues: CASSPQRTVSPLHF. The CDR3 DNA reads as TGTGCCAGCAGCCCTCAGAGGACAGTTTCACCCCTCCACTTT. The V and J genes are TRBV2 and TRBJ1-6; D possibly corresponds to TRBD1 (6 bases). The V and J ends lost 6 bases and 9 bases respectively, with 15 bases between them. Per germline, CDR1 SNHLY and CDR2 FYNNEI. This CDR3 has 14 amino acids. Complete variable domain (other parts from reference TRBV2 and TRBJ1-6): EPEVTQTPSHQVTQMGQEVILRCVPISNHLYFYWYRQILGQKVEFLVSFYNNEISEKSEIFDDQFSVERPDGSNFTLKIRSTKLEDSAMYFCASSPQRTVSPLHFGNGTRLTVT.

This clone was recorded at least ten times. The rearrangement joins TRBV6-1 to TRBJ2-3, with 14 nucleotides matching TRBD2. Per germline, CDR1 MNHNS and CDR2 SASEGT. V shed 4 bases and J 5 bases; nucleotides not matched to a gene: 5. The CDR3 spans 16 residues. The CDR3 loop is CASSGLAGGPVDTQYF. The DNA for the CDR3 is TGTGCCAGCAGTGGACTAGCGGGGGGGCCCGTAGATACGCAGTATTTT.